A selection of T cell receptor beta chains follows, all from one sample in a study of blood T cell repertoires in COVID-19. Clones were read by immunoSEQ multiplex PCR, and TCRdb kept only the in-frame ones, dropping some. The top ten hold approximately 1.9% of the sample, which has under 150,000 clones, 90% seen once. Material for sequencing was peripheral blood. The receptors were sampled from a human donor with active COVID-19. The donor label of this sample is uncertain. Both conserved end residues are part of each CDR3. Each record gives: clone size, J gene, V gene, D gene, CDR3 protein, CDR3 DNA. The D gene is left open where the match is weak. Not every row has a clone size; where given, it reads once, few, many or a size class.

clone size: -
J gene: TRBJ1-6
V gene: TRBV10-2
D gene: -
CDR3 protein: CASRQPLLYSPLHF
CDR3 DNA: TGCGCCAGCAGGCAACCACTACTTTATTCACCCCTCCACTTT

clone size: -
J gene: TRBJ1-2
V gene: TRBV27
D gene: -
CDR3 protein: CASSLNGGALGGRGYTF
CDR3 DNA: TGTGCCAGCAGTTTAAACGGGGGCGCGCTCGGGGGGCGGGGCTACACCTTC

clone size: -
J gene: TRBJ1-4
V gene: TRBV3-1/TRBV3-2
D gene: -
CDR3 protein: CASSQDSKAMRKLFF
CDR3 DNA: TGTGCCAGCAGCCAAGATAGCAAGGCCATGAGGAAACTGTTTTTT

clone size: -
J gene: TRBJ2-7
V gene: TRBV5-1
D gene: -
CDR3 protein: CASSLGLADYEQYF
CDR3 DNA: TGCGCCAGCAGCTTGGGTCTGGCCGACTACGAGCAGTACTTC

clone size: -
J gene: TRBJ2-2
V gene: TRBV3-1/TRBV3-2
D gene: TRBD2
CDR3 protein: CASSRERGWTGELFF
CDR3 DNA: TGTGCCAGCAGCCGTGAGCGGGGGTGGACCGGGGAGCTGTTTTTT

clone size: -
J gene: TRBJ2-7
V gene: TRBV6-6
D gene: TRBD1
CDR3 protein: CATGTGAIYEQYF
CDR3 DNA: TGTGCCACCGGGACAGGGGCTATCTACGAGCAGTACTTC

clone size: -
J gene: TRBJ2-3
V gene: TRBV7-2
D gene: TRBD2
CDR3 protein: CASSLDIQRGADTQYF
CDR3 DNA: TGTGCCAGCAGCTTAGATATTCAGCGGGGCGCAGATACGCAGTATTTT

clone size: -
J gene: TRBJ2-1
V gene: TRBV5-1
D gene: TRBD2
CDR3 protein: CASARSASGGTKNEQFF
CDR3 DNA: TGCGCCAGCGCTCGGTCGGCTAGCGGGGGGACGAAAAATGAGCAGTTCTTC

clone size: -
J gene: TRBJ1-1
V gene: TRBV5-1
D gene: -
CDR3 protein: CASSLVGEDTEAFF
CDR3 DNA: TGCGCCAGCAGCTTGGTTGGGGAGGACACTGAAGCTTTCTTT

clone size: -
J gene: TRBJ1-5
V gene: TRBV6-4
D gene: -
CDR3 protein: CASSPDRFQPQHF
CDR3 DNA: TGTGCCAGCAGTCCCGACAGGTTTCAGCCCCAGCATTTT

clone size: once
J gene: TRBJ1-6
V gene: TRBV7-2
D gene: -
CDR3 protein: CASQEGRGQYNSPLHF
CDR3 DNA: TGTGCCAGCCAAGAGGGGAGGGGTCAATATAATTCACCCCTCCACTTT

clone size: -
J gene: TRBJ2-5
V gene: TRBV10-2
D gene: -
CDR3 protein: CASRDRGGETQYF
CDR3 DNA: TGCGCCAGCCGGGACAGAGGAGGGGAGACCCAGTACTTC

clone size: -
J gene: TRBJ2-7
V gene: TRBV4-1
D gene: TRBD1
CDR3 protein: CASSQQDRVDEQYF
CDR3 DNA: TGCGCCAGCAGCCAACAGGACAGGGTCGACGAGCAGTACTTC

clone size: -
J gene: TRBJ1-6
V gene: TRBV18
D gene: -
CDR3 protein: CASSPQGGGSPLHF
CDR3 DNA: TGTGCCAGCTCACCACAGGGAGGAGGATCACCCCTCCACTTT

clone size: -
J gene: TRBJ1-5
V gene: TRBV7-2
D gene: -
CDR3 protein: CASSSNRSPNQPQHF
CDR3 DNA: TGTGCCAGCAGCTCAAACAGGTCTCCCAATCAGCCCCAGCATTTT

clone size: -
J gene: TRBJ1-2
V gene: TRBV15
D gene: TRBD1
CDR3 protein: CATSREDNRGANYGYTF
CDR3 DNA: TGTGCCACCAGCAGGGAGGATAACAGGGGTGCTAACTATGGCTACACCTTC

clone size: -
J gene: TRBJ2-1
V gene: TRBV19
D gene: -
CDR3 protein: CASSTGTSLVHEQFF
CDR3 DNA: TGTGCCAGTAGCACAGGGACCTCCCTCGTCCATGAGCAGTTCTTC

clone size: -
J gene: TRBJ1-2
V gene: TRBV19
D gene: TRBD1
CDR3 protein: CASTYQGVGYGYTF
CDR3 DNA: TGTGCCAGTACTTACCAGGGGGTGGGCTATGGCTACACCTTC

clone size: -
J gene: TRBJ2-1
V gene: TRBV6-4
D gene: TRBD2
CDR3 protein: CASRTSGGTPYNEQFF
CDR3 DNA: TGTGCCAGCAGGACGAGCGGGGGGACCCCCTACAATGAGCAGTTCTTC

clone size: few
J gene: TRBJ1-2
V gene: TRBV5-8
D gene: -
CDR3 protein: CASSLDGQTANYGYTF
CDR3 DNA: TGTGCCAGCAGCTTGGATGGACAGACCGCTAACTATGGCTACACCTTC

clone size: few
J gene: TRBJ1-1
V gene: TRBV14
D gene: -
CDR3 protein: CASSLHSAVSRMNTEAFF
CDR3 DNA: TGTGCCAGCAGCCTCCACAGTGCCGTTAGTCGGATGAACACTGAAGCTTTCTTT

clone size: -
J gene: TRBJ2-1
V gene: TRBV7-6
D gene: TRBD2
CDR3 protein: CASSSAGGRAYNEQFF
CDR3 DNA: TGTGCCAGCAGCTCAGCTGGGGGGAGGGCCTACAATGAGCAGTTCTTC